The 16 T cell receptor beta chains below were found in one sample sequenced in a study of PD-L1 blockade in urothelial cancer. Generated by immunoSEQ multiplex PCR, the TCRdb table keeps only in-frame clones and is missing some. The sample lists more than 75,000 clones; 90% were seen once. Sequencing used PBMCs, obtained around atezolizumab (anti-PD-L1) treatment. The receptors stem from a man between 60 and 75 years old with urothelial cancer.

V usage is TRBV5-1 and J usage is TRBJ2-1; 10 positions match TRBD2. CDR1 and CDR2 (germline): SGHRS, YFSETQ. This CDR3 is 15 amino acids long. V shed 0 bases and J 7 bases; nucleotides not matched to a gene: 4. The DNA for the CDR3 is TGCGCCAGCAGCTTGGGTGCTAGCGGGGGTAATGAGCAGTTCTTC. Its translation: CASSLGASGGNEQFF.

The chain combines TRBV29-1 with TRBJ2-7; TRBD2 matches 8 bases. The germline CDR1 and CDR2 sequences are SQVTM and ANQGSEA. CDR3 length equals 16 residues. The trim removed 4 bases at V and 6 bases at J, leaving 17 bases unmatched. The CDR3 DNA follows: TGCAGCGTTGTGGACCCTATGAGCGGGAGTCAGTCCGAGCAGTACTTC. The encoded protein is CSVVDPMSGSQSEQYF.

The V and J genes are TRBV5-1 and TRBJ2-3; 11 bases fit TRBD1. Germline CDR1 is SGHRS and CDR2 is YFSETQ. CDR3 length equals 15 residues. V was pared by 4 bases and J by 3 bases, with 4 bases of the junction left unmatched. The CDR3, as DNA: TGCGCCAGCAGCATGGACAGGGGGCAAACAGATACGCAGTATTTT. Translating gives CASSMDRGQTDTQYF.

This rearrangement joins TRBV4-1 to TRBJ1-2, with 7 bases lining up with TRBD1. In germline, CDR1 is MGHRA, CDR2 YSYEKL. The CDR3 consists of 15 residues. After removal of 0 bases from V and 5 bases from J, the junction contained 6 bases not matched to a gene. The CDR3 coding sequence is TGCGCCAGCAGCCAAGAGGCAGGGGGACGGTATGGCTACACCTTC. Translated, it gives CASSQEAGGRYGYTF.

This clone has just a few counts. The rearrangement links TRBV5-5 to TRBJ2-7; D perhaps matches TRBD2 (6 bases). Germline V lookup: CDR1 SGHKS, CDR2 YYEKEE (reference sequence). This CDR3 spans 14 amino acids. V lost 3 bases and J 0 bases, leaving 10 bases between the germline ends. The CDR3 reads CASSSRGDSYEQYF. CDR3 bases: TGTGCCAGCAGCTCCCGCGGGGACTCCTACGAGCAGTACTTC. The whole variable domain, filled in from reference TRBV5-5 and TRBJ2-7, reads DAGVTQSPTHLIKTRGQQVTLRCSPISGHKSVSWYQQVLGQGPQFIFQYYEKEERGRGNFPDRFSARQFPNYSSELNVNALLLGDSALYLCASSSRGDSYEQYFGPGTRLTVT.

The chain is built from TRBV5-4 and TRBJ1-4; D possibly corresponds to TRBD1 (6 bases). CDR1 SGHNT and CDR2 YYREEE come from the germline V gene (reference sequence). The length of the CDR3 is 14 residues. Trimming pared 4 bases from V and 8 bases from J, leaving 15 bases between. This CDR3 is CASSGGPGVEKLFF. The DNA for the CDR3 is TGTGCCAGCAGCGGCGGGCCAGGGGTCGAAAAACTGTTTTTT.

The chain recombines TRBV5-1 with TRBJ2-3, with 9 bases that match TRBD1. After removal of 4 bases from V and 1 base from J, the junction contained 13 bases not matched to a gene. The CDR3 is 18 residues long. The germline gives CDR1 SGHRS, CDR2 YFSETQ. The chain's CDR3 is CASSHRPLRQGGTDTQYF. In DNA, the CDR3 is TGCGCCAGCAGCCATCGGCCCCTGAGACAGGGGGGCACAGATACGCAGTATTTT. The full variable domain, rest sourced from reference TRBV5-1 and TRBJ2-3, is KAGVTQTPRYLIKTRGQQVTLSCSPISGHRSVSWYQQTPGQGLQFLFEYFSETQRNKGNFPGRFSGRQFSNSRSEMNVSTLELGDSALYLCASSHRPLRQGGTDTQYFGPGTRLTVL.

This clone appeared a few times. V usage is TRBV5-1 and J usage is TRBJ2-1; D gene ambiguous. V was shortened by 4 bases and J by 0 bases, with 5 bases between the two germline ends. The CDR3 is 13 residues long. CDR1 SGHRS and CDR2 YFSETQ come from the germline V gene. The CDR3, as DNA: TGCGCCAGCAGCCCTAACTCCTACAATGAGCAGTTCTTC. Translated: CASSPNSYNEQFF.

The CDR3 protein is CASGKGGHDSPLHF. The CDR3 region has the DNA TGTGCCAGCGGAAAGGGGGGGCATGATTCACCCCTCCACTTT. V gene TRBV9 combines with J gene TRBJ1-6; maybe TRBD1 (6 bases). Germline V lookup: CDR1 SGDLS, CDR2 YYNGEE. The ends were cut back, 7 bases at V and 8 bases at J, with 16 bases in the middle. This CDR3 contains 14 residues.

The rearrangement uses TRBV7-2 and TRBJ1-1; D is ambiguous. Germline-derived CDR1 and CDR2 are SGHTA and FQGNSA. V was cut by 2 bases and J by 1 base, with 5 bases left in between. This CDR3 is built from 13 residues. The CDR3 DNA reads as TGTGCCAGCAGCTTAAACAGGAACACTGAAGCTTTCTTT. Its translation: CASSLNRNTEAFF.

The CDR3 reads CASSSGPLREQFF. The CDR3 DNA reads TGTGCCAGCAGTAGCGGGCCGCTCCGGGAGCAGTTCTTC. The chain employs TRBV6-5 and TRBJ2-1; D possibly corresponds to TRBD2 (6 bases). Trimming removed 5 bases from V and 10 bases from J, with 15 bases in between. Germline V lookup: CDR1 MNHEY, CDR2 SVGAGI. The CDR3 has 13 residues.

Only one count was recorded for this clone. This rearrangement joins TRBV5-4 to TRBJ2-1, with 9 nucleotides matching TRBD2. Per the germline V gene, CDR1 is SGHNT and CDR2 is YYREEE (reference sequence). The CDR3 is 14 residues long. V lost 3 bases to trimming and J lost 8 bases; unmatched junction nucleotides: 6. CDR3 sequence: CASSSRTSAHEQFF. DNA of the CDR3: TGTGCCAGCAGCTCGCGGACTAGCGCCCATGAGCAGTTCTTC.

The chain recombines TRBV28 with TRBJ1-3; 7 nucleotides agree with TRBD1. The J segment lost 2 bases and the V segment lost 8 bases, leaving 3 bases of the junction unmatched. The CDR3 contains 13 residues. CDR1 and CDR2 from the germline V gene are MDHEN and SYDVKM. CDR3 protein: CASLRGAGNTIYF. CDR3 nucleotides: TGTGCCAGCCTCAGGGGGGCTGGAAACACCATATATTTT.

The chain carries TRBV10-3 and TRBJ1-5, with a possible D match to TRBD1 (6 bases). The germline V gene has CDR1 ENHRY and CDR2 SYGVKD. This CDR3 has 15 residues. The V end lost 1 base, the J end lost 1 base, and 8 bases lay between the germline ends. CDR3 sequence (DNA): TGTGCCATCAGTGAGTACAGGGCAAGCAATCAGCCCCAGCATTTT. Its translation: CAISEYRASNQPQHF.

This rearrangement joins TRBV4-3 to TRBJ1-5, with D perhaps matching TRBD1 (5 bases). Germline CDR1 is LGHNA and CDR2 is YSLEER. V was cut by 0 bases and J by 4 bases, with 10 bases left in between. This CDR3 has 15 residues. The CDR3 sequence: CASSQDVGGNQPQHF. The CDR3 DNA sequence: TGCGCCAGCAGCCAAGACGTGGGGGGGAATCAGCCCCAGCATTTT.

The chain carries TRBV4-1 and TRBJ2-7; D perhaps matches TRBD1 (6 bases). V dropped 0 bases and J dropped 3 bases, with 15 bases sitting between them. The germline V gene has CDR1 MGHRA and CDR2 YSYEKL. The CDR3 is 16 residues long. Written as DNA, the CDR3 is TGCGCCAGCAGCCAAGAAAAAGCTCAGGGGCACTACGAGCAGTACTTC. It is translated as CASSQEKAQGHYEQYF.